This entry is about one T cell receptor (beta chain). CD45RO-negative, CCR7-selected cells formed the naive CD8 fraction, which excluded terminally differentiated effector memory CD45RA+ cells. These data originate in a study of shared clonotypes between healthy human individuals. Original handling: Filtering differed since immunoSEQ provided only junctions, with no quality scores. Sequencing was performed with immunoSEQ multiplex PCR; in TCRdb, only in-frame clones are kept and a portion is missing. The V and J calls and clone size were taken over from that table, and D and trimming were inferred from the DNA. The sample lists about 590,000 clones; around 95% were seen once. Germline lookup yields CDR1 SGHKS and CDR2 YYEKEE (reference sequence). The CDR3 is made up of 14 amino acids. J was trimmed by 1 base and V by 5 bases; bases with no gene match: 5.

The chain combines TRBV5-5 with TRBJ1-1; TRBD1 matches 7 bases. The sequenced sample consisted of naive CD8+ T cells sorted from blood. The source is a woman aged 30 to 39 in good health. CDR3: CASRKDRPNTEAFF. CDR3 in DNA: TGTGCCAGCAGGAAGGACAGGCCGAACACTGAAGCTTTCTTT.